The clone carrying this T cell receptor beta chain was counted between two and nine times. Its antigen is undetermined. The data were taken from a study of regulatory T cells in long-lasting Graves disease. Study conclusions and caveats: Favored usage of TRBV28, TRBJ1-2 and TRBJ2-5 was recorded in persistent disease.

CDR3 regions were amplified by Arm-PCR using iRepertoire HTBI primers to build TCR beta libraries. TCRdb called the multiplex PCR reads again in MiXCR, with one record for every CDR3 protein. This sample has 620,000 or so distinct CDR3 sequences, with under 20% found just once. This sample's time point: newly diagnosed GD, antithyroid drugs for less than 3 months. The authors made the TCR library using RNA they extracted from PBMCs. The CDR3 totals 14 residues. V was pared by 4 bases and J by 4 bases, with 10 bases between. The germline V gene has CDR1 SNHLY and CDR2 FYNNEI. These data were also filed under a second study, of T cells in Graves' hyperthyroidism and ophthalmopathy.

The starting material was peripheral blood mononuclear cells (PBMCs), obtained at new diagnosis, from a patient treated with antithyroid drugs. This clonotype originated in a woman in her 30s with Graves disease. The chain has TRBV2 and TRBJ2-2, with D possibly being TRBD1 (5 bases). The CDR3 here is CASSVVRGTGELFF. Written as DNA, the CDR3 is TGTGCCAGCAGTGTCGTAAGGGGCACCGGGGAGCTGTTTTTT.